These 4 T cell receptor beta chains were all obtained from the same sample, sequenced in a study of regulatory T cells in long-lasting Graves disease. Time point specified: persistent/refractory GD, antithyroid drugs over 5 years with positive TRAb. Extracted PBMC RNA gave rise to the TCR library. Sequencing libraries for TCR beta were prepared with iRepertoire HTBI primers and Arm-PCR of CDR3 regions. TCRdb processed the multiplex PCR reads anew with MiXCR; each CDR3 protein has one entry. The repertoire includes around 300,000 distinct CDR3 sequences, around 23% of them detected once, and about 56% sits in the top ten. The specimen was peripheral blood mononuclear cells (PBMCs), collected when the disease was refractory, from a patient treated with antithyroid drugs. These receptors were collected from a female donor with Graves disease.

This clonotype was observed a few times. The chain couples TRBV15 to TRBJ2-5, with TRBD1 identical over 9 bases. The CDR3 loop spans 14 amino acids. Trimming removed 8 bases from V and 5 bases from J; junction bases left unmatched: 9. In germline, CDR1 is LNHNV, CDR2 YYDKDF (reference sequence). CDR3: CATAGDREFETQYF. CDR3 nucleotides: TGTGCCACCGCCGGGGACAGGGAATTCGAGACCCAGTACTTC.

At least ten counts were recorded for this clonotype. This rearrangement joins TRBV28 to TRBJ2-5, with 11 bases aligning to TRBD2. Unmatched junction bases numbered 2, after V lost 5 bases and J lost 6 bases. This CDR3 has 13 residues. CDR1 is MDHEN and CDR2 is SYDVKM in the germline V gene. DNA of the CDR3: TGTGCCAGCAGTACTAGCGGGAGTCAGACCCAGTACTTC. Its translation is CASSTSGSQTQYF.

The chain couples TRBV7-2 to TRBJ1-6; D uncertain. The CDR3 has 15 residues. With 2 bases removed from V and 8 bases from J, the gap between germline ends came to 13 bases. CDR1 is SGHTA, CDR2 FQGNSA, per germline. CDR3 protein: CASSLTSNPDSPLHF. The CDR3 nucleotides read TGTGCCAGCAGCTTAACCTCAAACCCGGATTCACCCCTCCACTTT.

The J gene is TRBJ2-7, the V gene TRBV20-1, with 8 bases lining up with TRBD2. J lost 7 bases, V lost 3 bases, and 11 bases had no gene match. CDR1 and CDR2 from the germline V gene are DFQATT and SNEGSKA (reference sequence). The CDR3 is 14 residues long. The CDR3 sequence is CSARPRLAGLEQYF. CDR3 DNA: TGCAGTGCTAGGCCCCGCCTAGCGGGCCTGGAGCAGTACTTC.